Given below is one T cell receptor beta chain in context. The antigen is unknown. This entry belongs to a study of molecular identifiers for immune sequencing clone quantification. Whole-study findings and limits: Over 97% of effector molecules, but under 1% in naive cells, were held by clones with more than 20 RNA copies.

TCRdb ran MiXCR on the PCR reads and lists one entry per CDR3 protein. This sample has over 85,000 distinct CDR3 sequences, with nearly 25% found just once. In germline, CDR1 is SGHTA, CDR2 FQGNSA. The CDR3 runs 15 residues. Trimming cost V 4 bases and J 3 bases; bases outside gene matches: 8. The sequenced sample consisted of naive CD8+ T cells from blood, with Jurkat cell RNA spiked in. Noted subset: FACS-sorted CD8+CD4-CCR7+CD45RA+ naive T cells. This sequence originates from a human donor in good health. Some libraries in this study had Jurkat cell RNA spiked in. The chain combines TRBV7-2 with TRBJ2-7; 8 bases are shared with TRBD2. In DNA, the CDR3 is TGTGCCAGCAGCTGGCTGGCGGGGGGAGTCTACGAGCAGTACTTC. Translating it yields CASSWLAGGVYEQYF.